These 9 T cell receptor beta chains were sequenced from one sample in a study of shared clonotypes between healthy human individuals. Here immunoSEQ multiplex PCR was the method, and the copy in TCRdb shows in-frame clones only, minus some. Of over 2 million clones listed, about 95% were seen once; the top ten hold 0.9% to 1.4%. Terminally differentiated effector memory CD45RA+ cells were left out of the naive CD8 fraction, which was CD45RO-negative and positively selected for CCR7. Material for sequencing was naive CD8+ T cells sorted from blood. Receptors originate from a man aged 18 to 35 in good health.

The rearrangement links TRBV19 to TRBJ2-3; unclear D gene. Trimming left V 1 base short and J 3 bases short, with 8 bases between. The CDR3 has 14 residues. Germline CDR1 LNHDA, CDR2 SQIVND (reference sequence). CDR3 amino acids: CASSIARLTDTQYF. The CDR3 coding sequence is TGTGCCAGTAGTATAGCAAGGCTTACAGATACGCAGTATTTT.

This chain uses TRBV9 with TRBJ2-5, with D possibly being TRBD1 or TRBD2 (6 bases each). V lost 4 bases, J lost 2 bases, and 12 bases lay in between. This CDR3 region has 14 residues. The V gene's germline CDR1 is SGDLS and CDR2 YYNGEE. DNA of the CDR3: TGTGCCAGCAGCTCCGGAGGGGGACAAGAGACCCAGTACTTC. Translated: CASSSGGGQETQYF. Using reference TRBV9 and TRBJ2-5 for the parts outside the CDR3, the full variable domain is DSGVTQTPKHLITATGQRVTLRCSPRSGDLSVYWYQQSLDQGLQFLIQYYNGEERAKGNILERFSAQQFPDLHSELNLSSLELGDSALYFCASSSGGGQETQYFGPGTRLLVL.

DNA for the CDR3: TGTGCCAGCAGCTTGGAGGGGTCTATCGGTGGCTACACCTTC. Protein sequence: CASSLEGSIGGYTF. The rearrangement joins TRBV5-4 to TRBJ1-2, with TRBD1 as a possible D gene (5 bases). The CDR3 extends over 14 amino acids. In germline, CDR1 is SGHNT, CDR2 YYREEE (reference sequence). V dropped 0 bases and J dropped 7 bases, with 13 bases sitting between them.

CDR3 loop: CASSKAGKASSTDTQYF. CDR3 coding DNA: TGTGCCAGCAGCAAAGCAGGGAAAGCGTCTAGCACAGATACGCAGTATTTT. The chain joins TRBV21-1 to TRBJ2-3. TRBV21-1 is deemed a pseudogene. The CDR3 has 17 amino acids.

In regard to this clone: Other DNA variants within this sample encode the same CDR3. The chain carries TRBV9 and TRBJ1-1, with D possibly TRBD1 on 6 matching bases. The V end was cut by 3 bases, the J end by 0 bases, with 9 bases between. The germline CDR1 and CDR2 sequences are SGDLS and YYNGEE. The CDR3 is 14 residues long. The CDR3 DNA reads TGTGCCAGCAGCGCAGGGGCCTTGAACACTGAAGCTTTCTTT. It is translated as CASSAGALNTEAFF.

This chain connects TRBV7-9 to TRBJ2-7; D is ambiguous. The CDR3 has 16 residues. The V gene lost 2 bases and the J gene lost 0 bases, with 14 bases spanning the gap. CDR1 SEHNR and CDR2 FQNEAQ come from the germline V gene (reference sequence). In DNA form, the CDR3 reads TGTGCCAGCAGCTTAAGTATCGGGCACAGCTCCTACGAGCAGTACTTC. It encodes CASSLSIGHSSYEQYF.

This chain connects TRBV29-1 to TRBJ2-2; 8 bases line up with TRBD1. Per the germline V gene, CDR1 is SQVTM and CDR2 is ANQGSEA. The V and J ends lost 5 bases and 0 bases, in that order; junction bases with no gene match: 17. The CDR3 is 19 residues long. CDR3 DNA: TGCAGCGTTTACATACCCTTAGACTCAGGGGGCGCGAACACCGGGGAGCTGTTTTTT. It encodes CSVYIPLDSGGANTGELFF.

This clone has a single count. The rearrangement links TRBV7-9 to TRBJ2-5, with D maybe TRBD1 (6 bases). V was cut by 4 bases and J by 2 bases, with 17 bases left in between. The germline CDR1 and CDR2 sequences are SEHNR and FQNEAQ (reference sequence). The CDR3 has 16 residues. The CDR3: CASSSPRGTLQETQYF. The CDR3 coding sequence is TGTGCCAGCAGCTCCCCAAGGGGGACCCTTCAAGAGACCCAGTACTTC.

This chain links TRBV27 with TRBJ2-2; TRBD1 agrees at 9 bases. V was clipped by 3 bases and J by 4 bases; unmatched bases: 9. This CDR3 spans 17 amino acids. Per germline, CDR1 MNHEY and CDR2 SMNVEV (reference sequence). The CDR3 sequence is CASSLVMVTGGTGELFF. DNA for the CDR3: TGTGCCAGCAGTTTGGTTATGGTGACAGGGGGCACCGGGGAGCTGTTTTTT.